The present T cell receptor beta chain was sequenced within a study of cytomegalovirus exposure and HLA in healthy donors. Study-wide context: Of the donors genotyped, 398 in all, about 82% fell in the Caucasian-associated ancestry cluster.

For this clone: Its antigen is not known.

CDR3 length equals 15 residues. V lost 1 base to trimming and J lost 8 bases; unmatched junction nucleotides: 10. Germline values: CDR1 SGHTA, CDR2 FQGNSA. Overall study findings and caveats: In a later analysis, TCR beta V- and J-gene trimming showed a link to a missense DCLRE1C variant. Rarity held for most TCR sequences, but there were some public TCRs that occurred in many donors.

13 Jbeta primers and 60 Vbeta primers were used for the PCR. Only in-frame clones appear in the TCRdb table, and some are missing; sequencing was by immunoSEQ multiplex PCR. The table shows tens of thousands of clones, with roughly 80% occurring only once. V usage is TRBV7-2 and J usage is TRBJ1-2; TRBD1 matches 7 bases. This TCR was recovered from a middle-aged man in good health and CMV-seronegative. Sequenced sample: PBMCs. CDR3 nucleotide sequence: TGTGCCAGCAGCTTAGGCCCCGGGACAGAGGGCGGCTACACCTTC. Translation: CASSLGPGTEGGYTF.